A selection of T cell receptor beta chains follows, all from one sample in a study of OX40 agonist ivuxolimab in advanced cancers. Profiling relied on immunoSEQ multiplex PCR, and the TCRdb table lists in-frame clones only, not all of them. The sample has 55,000 to 60,000 clones; more than 85% are singletons. The specimen was CD4+ or CD8+ T cells sorted from blood, collected in a trial of the OX40 agonist ivuxolimab. These receptor sequences come from an adult with an advanced solid tumor such as melanoma, head and neck, liver or kidney cancer. CDR3s include the opening cysteine and the closing phenylalanine or tryptophan. A D gene is named only where the DNA matches it firmly. Clone size appears in some rows only: once, few, many, or a class for an expanded clone.

NA	TRBJ2-7	NA	TRBV5-1	TGCGCCAGCAGCTTGGAGGCAGACCCCTACGAGCAGTACTTC	CASSLEADPYEQYF
TRBD1	TRBJ1-5	NA	TRBV15	TGTGCCACCAGATTAGACAGGGATATTACTAGCAATCAGCCCCAGCATTTT	CATRLDRDITSNQPQHF
NA	TRBJ2-1	once	TRBV19	TGTGCCAGTAGTATGGAGGTTGAGCAGTTCTTC	CASSMEVEQFF
NA	TRBJ2-2	NA	TRBV10-1	TGCGCCACCTCACAGGGTTTTGGCACCGGGGAGCTGTTTTTT	CATSQGFGTGELFF
TRBD2	TRBJ2-2	NA	TRBV25-1	TGTGCCAGCAGCGGGCCGGGACTAGCGGGAGTGAACACCGGGGAGCTGTTTTTT	CASSGPGLAGVNTGELFF
NA	TRBJ2-1	NA	TRBV4-1	TGCGCCAGCAGCCAAGTAGGGAGTTACAATGAGCAGTTCTTC	CASSQVGSYNEQFF
NA	TRBJ1-4	NA	TRBV13	TGTGCCAGCAGCTTGGCCGGGGCCGAAAAACTGTTTTTT	CASSLAGAEKLFF
NA	TRBJ1-1	NA	TRBV6-5	TGTGCCAGCAGTTACACGAAACCCACTGAAGCTTTCTTT	CASSYTKPTEAFF
NA	TRBJ1-2	NA	TRBV28	TGTGCCAGCAGTTTATATCCCATGAGGAACTATGGCTACACCTTC	CASSLYPMRNYGYTF
TRBD1	TRBJ2-1	once	TRBV4-1	TGCGCCAGCAGCCAAGACCCCCCGACAGGGGTCGAGCAGTTCTTC	CASSQDPPTGVEQFF
NA	TRBJ2-6	NA	TRBV4-1	TGCGCCAGCAGCCAAGATAGGGAATACTCTGGGGCCAACGTCCTGACTTTC	CASSQDREYSGANVLTF
TRBD1	TRBJ2-7	NA	TRBV6-6	TGTGCCAGCAGTTACCCGCCCGGGACAGGTATCTACGAGCAGTACTTC	CASSYPPGTGIYEQYF
NA	TRBJ1-5	NA	TRBV19	TGTGCCAGTAGTAAGAGTACACAGAGCAATCAGCCCCAGCATTTT	CASSKSTQSNQPQHF
TRBD2	TRBJ2-1	NA	TRBV7-3	TGTGCCAGCAGCTTCCAACCGGGACTAGCGGGAGGGCCAGGTAATGAGCAGTTCTTC	CASSFQPGLAGGPGNEQFF
NA	TRBJ1-1	once	TRBV13	TGTGCCAGCAGCGGTTATCTCGGTCCGGCTGAAGCTTTCTTT	CASSGYLGPAEAFF
NA	TRBJ1-5	NA	TRBV15	TGTGCCACCAGCAACATCTTGTCGTGGCCCCAGCATTTT	CATSNILSWPQHF
NA	TRBJ2-3	NA	TRBV6-5	TGTGCCAGCAGCCTCTCGGGGCAGGGAACAGATACGCAGTATTTT	CASSLSGQGTDTQYF
NA	TRBJ1-2	NA	TRBV13	TGTGCCAGCAGCTTACAAAATCTGAACTATGGCTACACCTTC	CASSLQNLNYGYTF
NA	TRBJ2-7	NA	TRBV6-5	TGTGCCAGCAGTTACCTCGGTCCCGCCGATGGGGAGCAGTACTTC	CASSYLGPADGEQYF
NA	TRBJ1-2	NA	TRBV28	TGTGCCAGCAGGCCCTCGGGCGGACCCTATGGCTACACCTTC	CASRPSGGPYGYTF
NA	TRBJ2-1	NA	TRBV2	TGTGCCAGCAGTGAAGGATCGAGAGTTGCAAACAATGAGCAGTTCTTC	CASSEGSRVANNEQFF
NA	TRBJ2-7	NA	TRBV27	TGTGCCAGCAGGGTACAGGGTGCATCCTACGAGCAGTACTTC	CASRVQGASYEQYF
NA	TRBJ2-1	NA	TRBV27	TGTGCCAGCAGTTTTGTCGGCAATGAGCAGTTCTTC	CASSFVGNEQFF
TRBD1	TRBJ2-7	NA	TRBV7-6	TGTGCCAGCAGCGACCGGGGACAGGGTTACGAGCAGTACTTC	CASSDRGQGYEQYF
NA	TRBJ2-7	NA	TRBV5-8	TGTGCCAGCTCCCCTAGGGGTAGGGCCCACGAGCAGTACTTC	CASSPRGRAHEQYF
TRBD2	TRBJ2-7	NA	TRBV4-3	TGCGCCAGCAGCCAAGCCCGGGGGGATAACGAGCAGTACTTC	CASSQARGDNEQYF
NA	TRBJ2-7	NA	TRBV6-1	TGTGCCAGCAGTGAAAACCCCCGTAGAGTATACGAGCAGTACTTC	CASSENPRRVYEQYF
NA	TRBJ2-5	NA	TRBV7-2	TGTGCCAGCAGCTTAGAGCCTGGAGAGACCCAGTACTTC	CASSLEPGETQYF
TRBD2	TRBJ2-5	NA	TRBV7-6	TGTGCCAGCAGCCCTTTTCGGGGGGGGCAAGAGACCCAGTACTTC	CASSPFRGGQETQYF
NA	TRBJ2-7	NA	TRBV13	TGTGCCAGCAGCTCCGGATTGACCGATCTGTACGAGCAGTACTTC	CASSSGLTDLYEQYF
NA	TRBJ2-7	NA	TRBV2	TGTGCCAGCACCCTGGGTAGAGGCAGCAACCCCTACGAGCAGTACTTC	CASTLGRGSNPYEQYF